The clone carrying this TCR beta chain was seen a handful of times. Its target is not known. Germline CDR1 reads MRHNA; CDR2 reads SNTAGT. The V end was cut by 0 bases, the J end by 0 bases, with 8 bases between. This CDR3 comprises 16 residues. This entry belongs to a study of cytomegalovirus exposure and HLA in healthy donors. Study-wide context: The approximately 600 first-cohort repertoires shared a platform with the approximately 110 validation repertoires, as reported in a later analysis. Study-level findings and limits: Cytomegalovirus-associated TCR beta chains were listed, numbering more than 150. The tendency of first-cohort TCR clusters to co-occur in the 120 or so validation repertoires was the finding of a later analysis.

Produced via immunoSEQ multiplex PCR; TCRdb's table is partial and in-frame only. The data hold about 200,000 clones, with 84% observed a single time. V and J are TRBV6-4 and TRBJ2-2; no firm D call. The material sequenced was PBMCs. The clonotype comes from a woman between 25 and 40 years old in good health and CMV-seropositive. The chain's CDR3 is CASSDSGSSNTGELFF. In DNA, the CDR3 is TGTGCCAGCAGTGACTCGGGCAGTTCGAACACCGGGGAGCTGTTTTTT.